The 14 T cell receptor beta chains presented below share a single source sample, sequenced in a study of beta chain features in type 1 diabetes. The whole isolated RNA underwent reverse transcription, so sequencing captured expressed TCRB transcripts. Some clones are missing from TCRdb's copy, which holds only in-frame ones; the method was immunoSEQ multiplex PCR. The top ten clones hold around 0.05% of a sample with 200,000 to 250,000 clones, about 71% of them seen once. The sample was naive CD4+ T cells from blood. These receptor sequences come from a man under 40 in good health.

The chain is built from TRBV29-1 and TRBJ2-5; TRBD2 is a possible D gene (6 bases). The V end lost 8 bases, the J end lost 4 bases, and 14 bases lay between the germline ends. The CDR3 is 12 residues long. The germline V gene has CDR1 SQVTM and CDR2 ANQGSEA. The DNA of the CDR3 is TGCAGCTTCGAGGGAGGTGGAGAGACCCAGTACTTC. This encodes CSFEGGGETQYF.

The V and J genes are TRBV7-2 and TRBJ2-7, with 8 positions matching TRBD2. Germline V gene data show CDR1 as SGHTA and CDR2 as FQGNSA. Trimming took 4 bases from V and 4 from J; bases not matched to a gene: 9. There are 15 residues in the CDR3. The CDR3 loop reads CASSSPAGGMYEQYF. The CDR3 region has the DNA TGTGCCAGCAGCTCCCCTGCGGGGGGCATGTACGAGCAGTACTTC.

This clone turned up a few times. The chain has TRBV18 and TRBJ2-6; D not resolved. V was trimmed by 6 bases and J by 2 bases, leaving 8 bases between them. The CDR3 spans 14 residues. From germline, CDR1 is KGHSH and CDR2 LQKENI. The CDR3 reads CASSPGTGANVLTF. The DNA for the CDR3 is TGTGCCAGCTCCCCTGGGACTGGGGCCAACGTCCTGACTTTC.

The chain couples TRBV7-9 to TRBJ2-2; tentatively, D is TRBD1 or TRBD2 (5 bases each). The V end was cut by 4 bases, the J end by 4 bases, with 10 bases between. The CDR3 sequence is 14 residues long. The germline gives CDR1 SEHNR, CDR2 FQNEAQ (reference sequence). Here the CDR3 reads CASSSLGPTGELFF. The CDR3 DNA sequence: TGTGCCAGCAGCTCCTTGGGACCCACCGGGGAGCTGTTTTTT.

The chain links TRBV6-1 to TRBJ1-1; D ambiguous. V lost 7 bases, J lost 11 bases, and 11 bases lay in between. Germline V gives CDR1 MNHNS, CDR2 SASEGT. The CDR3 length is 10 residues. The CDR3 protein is CASKLVGAFF. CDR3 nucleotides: TGTGCCAGCAAGTTGGTCGGGGCTTTCTTT.

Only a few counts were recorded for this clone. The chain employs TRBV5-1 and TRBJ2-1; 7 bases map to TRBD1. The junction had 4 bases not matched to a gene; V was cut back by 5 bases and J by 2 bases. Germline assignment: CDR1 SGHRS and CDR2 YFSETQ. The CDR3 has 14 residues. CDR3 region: CASSEGQTYNEQFF. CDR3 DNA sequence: TGCGCCAGCAGTGAGGGACAGACCTACAATGAGCAGTTCTTC.

The CDR3 loop is CASTLGTVDYEQYF. CDR3 sequence (DNA): TGTGCCAGCACCCTCGGGACAGTGGACTACGAGCAGTACTTC. This chain joins TRBV28 and TRBJ2-7; 7 nucleotides agree with TRBD1. The CDR3 is 14 residues long. In germline, CDR1 is MDHEN, CDR2 SYDVKM. V trimming: 7 bases; J trimming: 3 bases; junction bases outside the gene matches: 9.

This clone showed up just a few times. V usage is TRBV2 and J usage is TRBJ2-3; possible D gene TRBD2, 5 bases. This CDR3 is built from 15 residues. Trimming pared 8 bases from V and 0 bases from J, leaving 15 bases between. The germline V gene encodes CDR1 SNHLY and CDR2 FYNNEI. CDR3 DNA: TGTGCCAGCTCCCGGGAACACGCGAGCACAGATACGCAGTATTTT. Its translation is CASSREHASTDTQYF.

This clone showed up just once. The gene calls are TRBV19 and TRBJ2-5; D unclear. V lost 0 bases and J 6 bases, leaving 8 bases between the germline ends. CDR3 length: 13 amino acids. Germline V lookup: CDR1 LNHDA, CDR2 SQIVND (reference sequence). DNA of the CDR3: TGTGCCAGTAGTATAGAGGACGGGCAGACCCAGTACTTC. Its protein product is CASSIEDGQTQYF.

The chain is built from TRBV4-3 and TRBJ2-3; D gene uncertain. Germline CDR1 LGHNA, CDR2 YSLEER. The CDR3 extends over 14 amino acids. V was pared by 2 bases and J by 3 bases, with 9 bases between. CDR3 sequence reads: CASSQNSDTDTQYF. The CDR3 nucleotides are TGCGCCAGCAGCCAAAACTCCGATACAGATACGCAGTATTTT.

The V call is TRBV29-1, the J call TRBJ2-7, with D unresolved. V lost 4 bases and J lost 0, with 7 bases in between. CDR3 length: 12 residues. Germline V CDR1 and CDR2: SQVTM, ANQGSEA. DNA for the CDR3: TGCAGCGTTGCCGGACGCTCCTACGAGCAGTACTTC. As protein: CSVAGRSYEQYF.

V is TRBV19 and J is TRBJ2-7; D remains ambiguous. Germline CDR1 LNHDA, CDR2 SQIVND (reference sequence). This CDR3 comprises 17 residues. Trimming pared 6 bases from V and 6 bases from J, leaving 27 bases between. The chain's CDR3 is CASSPDHQPRDLGEQYF. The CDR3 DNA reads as TGTGCCAGTAGCCCCGACCACCAACCACGTGACTTGGGCGAGCAGTACTTC.

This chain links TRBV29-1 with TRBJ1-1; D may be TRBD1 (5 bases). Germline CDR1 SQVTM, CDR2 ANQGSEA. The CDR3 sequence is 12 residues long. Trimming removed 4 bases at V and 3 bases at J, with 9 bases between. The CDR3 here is CSVGKGDTEAFF. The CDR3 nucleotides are TGCAGCGTTGGTAAAGGGGACACTGAAGCTTTCTTT.

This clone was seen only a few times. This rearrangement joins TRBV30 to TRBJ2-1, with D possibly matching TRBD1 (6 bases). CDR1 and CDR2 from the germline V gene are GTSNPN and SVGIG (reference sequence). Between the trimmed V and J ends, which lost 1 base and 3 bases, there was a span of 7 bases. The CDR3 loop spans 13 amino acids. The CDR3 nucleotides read TGTGCCTGGAGTGGGGACAACTACAATGAGCAGTTCTTC. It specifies CAWSGDNYNEQFF.